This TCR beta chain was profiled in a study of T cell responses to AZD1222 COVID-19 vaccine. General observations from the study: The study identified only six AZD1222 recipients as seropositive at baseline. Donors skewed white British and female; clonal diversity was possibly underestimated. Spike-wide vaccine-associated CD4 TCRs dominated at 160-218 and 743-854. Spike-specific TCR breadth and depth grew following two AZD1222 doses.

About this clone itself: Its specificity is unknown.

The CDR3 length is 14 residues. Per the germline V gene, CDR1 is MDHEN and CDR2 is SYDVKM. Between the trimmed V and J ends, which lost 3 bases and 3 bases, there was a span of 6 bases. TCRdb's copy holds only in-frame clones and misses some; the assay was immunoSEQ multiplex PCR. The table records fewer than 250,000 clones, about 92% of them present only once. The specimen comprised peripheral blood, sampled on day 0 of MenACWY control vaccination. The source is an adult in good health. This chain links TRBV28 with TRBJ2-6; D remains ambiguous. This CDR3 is CASSFPVGANVLTF. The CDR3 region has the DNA TGTGCCAGCAGTTTCCCCGTTGGGGCCAACGTCCTGACTTTC.